A single sample is the source of the 21 T cell receptor beta chains below, sequenced in a study of shared T cell receptors in the human thymus. Libraries were prepared by immunoSEQ multiplex PCR; TCRdb keeps only in-frame clonotypes and omits some of them. The data hold some 660,000 clones, with approximately 87% observed a single time. Another study also made use of these data, one on human thymus T cells.

Sequenced input: thymocytes. The receptors shown here come from a boy in the first two years of life with a congenital heart defect.

The V gene is TRBV27, the J gene TRBJ2-1; tentatively, D is TRBD2 (6 bases). Looked up from germline, CDR1 is MNHEY and CDR2 is SMNVEV (reference sequence). The CDR3 consists of 13 residues. V lost 7 bases and J lost 5, with 12 bases in between. CDR3 protein: CASTVAANNEQFF. CDR3 DNA sequence: TGTGCCAGCACGGTAGCGGCGAACAATGAGCAGTTCTTC.

The chain carries TRBV27 and TRBJ2-5; D possibly corresponds to TRBD1 (5 bases). V lost 6 bases and J lost 0, with 14 bases in between. This CDR3 is 15 amino acids long. The germline V gene has CDR1 MNHEY and CDR2 SMNVEV (reference sequence). The CDR3 DNA is TGTGCCAGCAGCCCGGCGAGACAGTACCAAGAGACCCAGTACTTC. Its protein is CASSPARQYQETQYF.

The CDR3: CASSYSLPSYEQYF. As DNA, the CDR3 is TGTGCCAGCAGTTACTCGCTACCATCCTACGAGCAGTACTTC. This sequence joins TRBV6-6 and TRBJ2-7; D not certain. The CDR3 contains 14 residues. Germline V gene sequence: CDR1 MNHNY, CDR2 SVGAGI (reference sequence). V was pared by 0 bases and J by 1 base, with 7 bases between.

This chain joins TRBV5-6 and TRBJ1-6; no definite D call. V was trimmed by 2 bases and J by 9 bases, leaving 6 bases between them. CDR3 length: 12 amino acids. Per germline, CDR1 SGHDT and CDR2 YYEEEE. The CDR3 here is CASSFVGSPLHF. CDR3 nucleotides: TGTGCCAGCAGCTTCGTCGGTTCACCCCTCCACTTT.

The chain links TRBV6-5 to TRBJ1-3; D is perhaps TRBD1 (6 bases). Per the germline V gene, CDR1 is MNHEY and CDR2 is SVGAGI. The CDR3 contains 15 residues. V was trimmed by 6 bases and J by 2 bases, leaving 14 bases between them. The CDR3 region is CASSERSGAGNTIYF. In DNA form, the CDR3 reads TGTGCCAGCAGCGAAAGGTCAGGGGCTGGAAACACCATATATTTT.

V is TRBV18 and J is TRBJ1-2, with a possible D match to TRBD1 (5 bases). Germline loops: CDR1 KGHSH, CDR2 LQKENI. The CDR3 is made up of 14 amino acids. Trimming took 0 bases from V and 7 from J, leaving 12 bases between them. DNA of the CDR3: TGTGCCAGCTCACCACCGTCTGGGGCTGGTGGCTACACCTTC. It translates to CASSPPSGAGGYTF.

This rearrangement joins TRBV13 to TRBJ2-4, with D perhaps TRBD1 (6 bases). Germline values: CDR1 PRHDT, CDR2 FYEKMQ (reference sequence). The CDR3 is 15 residues long. V was pared by 0 bases and J by 7 bases, with 13 bases between. The CDR3 protein is CASSLGDRRANIQYF. The CDR3 DNA sequence: TGTGCCAGCAGCTTAGGCGACAGGCGGGCGAACATTCAGTACTTC.

Details on this clone: One end of the junction is discordant with germline, which a read error may explain. The V call is TRBV11-2, the J call TRBJ2-7, with 10 bases that match TRBD1. The CDR3 contains 16 residues. Germline-derived CDR1 and CDR2 are SGHAT and FQNNGV. This chain's CDR3 is CASSLGATGGSHEQYF. The CDR3 DNA follows: TGTGCCAGCAGCTTAGGGGCGACAGGGGGCTCCCACGAGCAGTACTTC.

This clone was counted only a few times. J is TRBJ2-1 and V is TRBV19; 9 bases align to TRBD1. Looked up from germline, CDR1 is LNHDA and CDR2 is SQIVND (reference sequence). The CDR3 is 14 amino acids. With V trimmed by 5 bases and J by 8 bases, 7 bases remained unmatched. The CDR3 DNA reads TGTGCCAGTAGTCCGGACAGGGGATACGATGAGCAGTTCTTC. Protein sequence: CASSPDRGYDEQFF. The full variable domain, completed using reference TRBV19 and TRBJ2-1, is DGGITQSPKYLFRKEGQNVTLSCEQNLNHDAMYWYRQDPGQGLRLIYYSQIVNDFQKGDIAEGYSVSREKKESFPLTVTSAQKNPTAFYLCASSPDRGYDEQFFGPGTRLTVL.

The V and J genes are TRBV19 and TRBJ1-2; 8 bases line up with TRBD1. CDR1 and CDR2 (germline): LNHDA, SQIVND (reference sequence). With V trimmed by 4 bases and J by 4 bases, 8 bases remained unmatched. The CDR3 is 15 residues long. The CDR3 region is CASSTLRGHGYGYTF. DNA for the CDR3: TGTGCCAGTAGTACTCTCAGGGGGCATGGCTATGGCTACACCTTC. The entire variable domain, with the rest obtained from reference TRBV19 and TRBJ1-2, is as follows: DGGITQSPKYLFRKEGQNVTLSCEQNLNHDAMYWYRQDPGQGLRLIYYSQIVNDFQKGDIAEGYSVSREKKESFPLTVTSAQKNPTAFYLCASSTLRGHGYGYTFGSGTRLTVV.

V is TRBV19 and J is TRBJ1-1, with a weak D call TRBD1 (5 bases). CDR1 LNHDA and CDR2 SQIVND come from the germline V gene (reference sequence). The V gene lost 0 bases and the J gene lost 0 bases, with 23 bases spanning the gap. This CDR3 is built from 20 residues. CDR3 region: CASSIDDRQYEVIMNTEAFF. DNA for the CDR3: TGTGCCAGTAGTATAGATGATCGACAGTACGAGGTAATCATGAACACTGAAGCTTTCTTT.

This chain connects TRBV19 to TRBJ1-2, with 9 bases matching TRBD1. CDR3 length equals 15 residues. From germline, CDR1 is LNHDA and CDR2 SQIVND (reference sequence). The ends lost 3 bases at V and 3 bases at J; junction bases unmatched: 5. The CDR3 is CASSITGGSDYGYTF. The CDR3 coding sequence is TGTGCCAGTAGTATTACAGGGGGCTCGGACTATGGCTACACCTTC.

This clone was seen once. The chain uses TRBV5-1 and TRBJ2-1, with TRBD2 matching 11 bases. The V segment lost 4 bases and the J segment 4 bases; nucleotides outside the gene matches: 7. The CDR3 has 16 amino acids. The V gene's germline CDR1 is SGHRS and CDR2 YFSETQ. Written as DNA, the CDR3 is TGCGCCAGCAGCCTATCTAGCGGGAGGTTGTACAATGAGCAGTTCTTC. It yields the protein CASSLSSGRLYNEQFF.

V is TRBV10-2 and J is TRBJ1-6; 7 nucleotides align to TRBD1. Trimming removed 7 bases from V and 14 bases from J; junction bases left unmatched: 11. Germline loops: CDR1 WSHSY, CDR2 SAAADI. The CDR3 has 13 residues. The DNA of the CDR3 is TGCGCCAGCATCGGGCAGGGGGATAGGACCCTCCACTTT. This sequence encodes CASIGQGDRTLHF.

V gene TRBV27 combines with J gene TRBJ2-1; D might be TRBD1 (6 bases). The CDR3 sequence is 14 residues long. Looked up from germline, CDR1 is MNHEY and CDR2 is SMNVEV (reference sequence). The germline V and J ends were trimmed by 5 bases and 1 base, with 9 bases remaining between them. CDR3 in DNA: TGTGCCAGCAGTACAGACAGGTCCTACAATGAGCAGTTCTTC. Its translation is CASSTDRSYNEQFF.

The chain links TRBV25-1 to TRBJ2-5; 11 bases are shared with TRBD1. CDR3 length: 18 amino acids. CDR1 and CDR2 (germline): MGHDK, SYGVNS. V lost 6 bases and J lost 5; bases outside the gene matches: 17. The CDR3 DNA follows: TGTGCCAGCAGGGAGTTGGGGACAGGGGGGGGATCGTTGGAGACCCAGTACTTC. Its protein product is CASRELGTGGGSLETQYF.

J is TRBJ1-2 and V is TRBV12-5; TRBD1 matches at 9 bases. This CDR3 has 14 amino acids. CDR1 LGHNT and CDR2 FRNRAP come from the germline V gene. Germline trimming cut 6 bases from V and 6 bases from J; bases unmatched to any gene: 8. CDR3: CASGPERDRDGYTF. CDR3 DNA sequence: TGTGCTAGTGGCCCGGAGAGGGACAGGGATGGCTACACCTTC.

The chain recombines TRBV14 with TRBJ2-1, with TRBD2 matching over 14 bases. Unmatched junction bases numbered 9, after V lost 5 bases and J lost 9 bases. From germline, CDR1 is SGHDN and CDR2 FVKESK. This CDR3 region has 16 residues. The CDR3 spells CASSGPGLAGDVEQFF. As DNA, the CDR3 is TGTGCCAGCAGCGGTCCGGGACTAGCGGGAGATGTTGAGCAGTTCTTC.

J is TRBJ1-2 and V is TRBV19, with 7 positions matching TRBD1. V trimming: 2 bases; J trimming: 2 bases; junction bases outside the gene matches: 17. Germline V gene lookup returns CDR1 LNHDA and CDR2 SQIVND (reference sequence). The CDR3 is 19 amino acids. CDR3 sequence (DNA): TGTGCCAGTAGTATAATCCCCCGGGACAGCCGACTACCAAACTATGGCTACACCTTC. This sequence encodes CASSIIPRDSRLPNYGYTF.

This rearrangement joins TRBV6-6 to TRBJ2-7; D is perhaps TRBD2 (7 bases). The CDR3 totals 13 residues. Germline CDR1 MNHNY, CDR2 SVGAGI (reference sequence). The V gene lost 0 bases and the J gene lost 6 bases, with 9 bases spanning the gap. CDR3 sequence: CASSYSGGLEQYF. The CDR3 nucleotides read TGTGCCAGCAGTTACTCGGGGGGGCTCGAGCAGTACTTC.

The table lists this clone with a count of one. The chain links TRBV5-1 to TRBJ2-7; the D gene is possibly TRBD1 (6 bases). The CDR3 totals 16 residues. CDR1 and CDR2 (germline): SGHRS, YFSETQ. The germline V and J ends were trimmed by 7 bases and 7 bases, with 27 bases remaining between them. The CDR3 nucleotides read TGCGCCAGCGGAAAAGCCGGGACATATTCACCTACGGAGCAGTACTTC. Residues: CASGKAGTYSPTEQYF.